This T cell receptor (beta chain) was recorded in a study of cytomegalovirus exposure and HLA in healthy donors. This clone was recorded only once. Some clones are missing from TCRdb's copy, which holds only in-frame ones; the method was immunoSEQ multiplex PCR. The top ten hold less than 3% of the sample, which has 150,000 to 200,000 clones, more than 75% seen once. This CDR3 has 17 residues. The V gene's germline CDR1 is SGHTA and CDR2 FQGNSA. V shed 3 bases, J shed 5 bases, and the junction held 10 bases outside the gene matches. The chain recombines TRBV7-2 with TRBJ2-2; 9 positions agree with TRBD2. Material: PBMCs. The TCR sequence derives from a man aged 18 to 30 in good health and CMV-seropositive. CDR3 coding DNA: TGTGCCAGCAGCTTGGATAGCGGGAGAAGAGAAACCGGGGAGCTGTTTTTT. It translates to CASSLDSGRRETGELFF.